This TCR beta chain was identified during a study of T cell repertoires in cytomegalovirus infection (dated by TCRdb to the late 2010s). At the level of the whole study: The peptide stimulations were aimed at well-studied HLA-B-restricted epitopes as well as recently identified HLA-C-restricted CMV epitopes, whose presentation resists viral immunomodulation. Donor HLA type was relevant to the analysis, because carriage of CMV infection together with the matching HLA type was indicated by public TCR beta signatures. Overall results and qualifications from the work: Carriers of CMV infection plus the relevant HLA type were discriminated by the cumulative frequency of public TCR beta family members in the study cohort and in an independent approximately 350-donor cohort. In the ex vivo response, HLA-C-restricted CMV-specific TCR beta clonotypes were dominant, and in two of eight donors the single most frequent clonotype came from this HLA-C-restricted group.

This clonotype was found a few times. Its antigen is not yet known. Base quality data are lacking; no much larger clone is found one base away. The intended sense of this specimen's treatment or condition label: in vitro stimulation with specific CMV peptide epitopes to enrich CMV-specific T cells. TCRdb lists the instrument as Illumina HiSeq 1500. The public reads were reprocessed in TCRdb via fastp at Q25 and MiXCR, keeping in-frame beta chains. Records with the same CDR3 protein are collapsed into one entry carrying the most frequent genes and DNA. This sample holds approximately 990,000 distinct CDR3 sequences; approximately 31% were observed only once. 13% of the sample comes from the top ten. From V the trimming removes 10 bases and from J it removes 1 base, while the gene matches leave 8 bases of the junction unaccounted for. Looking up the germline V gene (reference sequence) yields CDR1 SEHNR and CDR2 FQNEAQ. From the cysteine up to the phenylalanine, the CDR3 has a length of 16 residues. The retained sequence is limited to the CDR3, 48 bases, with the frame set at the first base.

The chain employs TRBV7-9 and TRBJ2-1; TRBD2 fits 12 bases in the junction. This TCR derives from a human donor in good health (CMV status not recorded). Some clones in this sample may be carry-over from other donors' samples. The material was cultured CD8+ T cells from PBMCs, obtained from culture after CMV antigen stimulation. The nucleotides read TGTGCCATCAGACAGACTAGCGGGGGATCCTACAATGAGCAGTTCTTC. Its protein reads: CAIRQTSGGSYNEQFF.